These 9 T cell receptor beta chains were all obtained from the same sample, sequenced in a study of spatial heterogeneity in lung cancer (dated by TCRdb to between 2018 and 2021). Results the study describes overall, beyond this receptor: The number of expanded intratumoral alpha and beta TCRs correlated with the tumor nonsynonymous mutation count.

The sample's time point, from its label and the paper: sample taken at primary tumor resection. The library was made by 5' RACE. The instrument given in TCRdb is NextSeq 500. Through fastp at Q25 and MiXCR, TCRdb rebuilt clones from the public reads, retaining in-frame beta chains. Under each unique CDR3 protein, matching rows form one entry showing the most common genes and DNA. In all, the sample holds some 23,000 distinct CDR3 sequences, and approximately 10% of those were seen once. Around 7.7% of the sample rests with the top ten. The antigens for these receptors are not known. This specimen was lung tumor tissue, taken at surgery. The receptors derive from a male donor with early-stage non-small cell lung cancer.

The V gene is TRBV7-8, the J gene TRBJ2-7; 10 bases align to TRBD1. V was clipped by 5 bases and J by 3 bases; unmatched bases: 7. The length of the CDR3 is 15 residues. Germline CDR1 is SGHVS and CDR2 is FQNEAQ. The CDR3, as DNA: TGTGCCAGCAGCCGTTCCGGGACAGGGGACTACGAGCAGTACTTC. Translated, it gives CASSRSGTGDYEQYF.

This clonotype was recorded many times. The gene calls are TRBV2 and TRBJ1-2; unclear D gene. The CDR3 is made up of 12 amino acids. CDR1 and CDR2 from the germline V gene are SNHLY and FYNNEI. Trimming left V 7 bases short and J 2 bases short, with 8 bases between. Here the CDR3 reads CASKGSNYGYTF. The CDR3 DNA sequence: TGTGCCAGCAAGGGCAGCAACTATGGCTACACCTTC.

J is TRBJ1-5 and V is TRBV20-1, with no clear D. Germline CDR1 reads DFQATT; CDR2 reads SNEGSKA (reference sequence). V shed 0 bases and J shed 4 bases, with 10 bases lying between them. CDR3 size: 14 residues. The CDR3 is CSARDRTDNQPQHF. The CDR3, as DNA: TGCAGTGCTAGAGATCGAACAGATAATCAGCCCCAGCATTTT.

This clonotype was observed a few times. The rearrangement uses TRBV29-1 and TRBJ2-7; TRBD1 aligns across 8 bases. Germline assignment: CDR1 SQVTM and CDR2 ANQGSEA. The CDR3 is 12 residues long. Trimming removed 4 bases from V and 7 bases from J; junction bases left unmatched: 6. The CDR3 protein is CSVVQGAREQYF. The CDR3 region has the DNA TGCAGCGTTGTTCAGGGGGCAAGAGAGCAGTACTTC.

This clonotype was counted ten times or more. CDR3 in amino acids: CSVPRPGLWFPGELFF. CDR3 bases: TGCAGTGTCCCGCGGCCGGGACTCTGGTTTCCCGGGGAGCTGTTTTTT. This sequence joins TRBV20-1 and TRBJ2-2; D may be TRBD2 (6 bases). The CDR3 has 16 residues. Germline V gene data show CDR1 as DFQATT and CDR2 as SNEGSKA (reference sequence). V was trimmed by 7 bases and J by 6 bases, leaving 24 bases between them.

CDR3 sequence (DNA): TGTGCCAACGGGGAGACAGGGGTTAATGAAAAACTGTTTTTT. This sequence encodes CANGETGVNEKLFF. The chain recombines TRBV12-3 or TRBV12-4 with TRBJ1-4, with 8 bases lining up with TRBD1. CDR3 size: 14 residues. The junction had 8 bases not matched to a gene; V was cut back by 10 bases and J by 4 bases.

This clonotype has ten or more counts. Here the CDR3 DNA reads TGTGCCAGCAGCTTTGGGATACCTGATATGGATACGCAGTATTTT. Protein product: CASSFGIPDMDTQYF. The chain is built from TRBV7-2 and TRBJ2-3; no definite D call. CDR1 is SGHTA and CDR2 is FQGNSA in the germline V gene. CDR3 length equals 15 residues. V was pared by 3 bases and J by 6 bases, with 16 bases between.

This clonotype has a count of ten or more. Here the CDR3 DNA reads TGCAGTGCTAGACCCTTGGTAGCGCTGAACACCGGGGAGCTGTTTTTT. Translating gives CSARPLVALNTGELFF. The V gene is TRBV20-1, the J gene TRBJ2-2, with D tentatively TRBD2 (5 bases). The germline V and J ends were trimmed by 2 bases and 1 base, with 14 bases remaining between them. Germline CDR1 DFQATT, CDR2 SNEGSKA (reference sequence). This CDR3 is built from 16 residues.

This clonotype turned up a few times. The V call is TRBV29-1, the J call TRBJ2-1, with TRBD1 as a possible D gene (6 bases). CDR1 is SQVTM and CDR2 is ANQGSEA in the germline V gene. V lost 5 bases, J lost 5 bases, and 13 bases lay in between. The CDR3 loop spans 13 amino acids. CDR3 protein: CSVPGTRDNEQFF. The CDR3 DNA reads as TGCAGCGTTCCCGGGACACGCGACAATGAGCAGTTCTTC.